The 15 T cell receptor beta chains below come from one sample, sequenced in a study of T cell changes during pregnancy in multiple sclerosis. Produced via immunoSEQ multiplex PCR; TCRdb's table is partial and in-frame only. The table includes approximately 43,000 clones, about 93% detected once. The sample in question was CD8+ T cells from peripheral blood mononuclear cells, obtained after pregnancy. The origin of the receptors is a female donor with multiple sclerosis, enrolled in a pregnancy study.

This chain joins TRBV7-9 and TRBJ1-1, with a tentative D call TRBD1 (5 bases). Trimming took off 8 bases at V and 4 bases at J, with 14 bases between the two ends. The length of the CDR3 is 13 residues. Germline V CDR1 and CDR2: SEHNR, FQNEAQ (reference sequence). CDR3 loop: CASGKVGGTEAFF. The CDR3, as DNA: TGTGCCAGCGGTAAGGTGGGGGGCACTGAAGCTTTCTTT.

The chain recombines TRBV7-6 with TRBJ1-2, with D possibly being TRBD1 (6 bases). Trimming cost V 5 bases and J 8 bases, with 21 bases left between them. In germline, CDR1 is SGHVS, CDR2 FNYEAQ. The CDR3 sequence is 15 residues long. The CDR3 sequence is CASSPGPQGSGGYTF. The DNA for the CDR3 is TGTGCCAGCAGCCCAGGCCCACAGGGATCTGGCGGCTACACCTTC.

V is TRBV7-2 and J is TRBJ2-5; 11 bases match TRBD2. The CDR3 length is 14 residues. V trimming: 5 bases; J trimming: 5 bases; junction bases outside the gene matches: 4. CDR1 and CDR2 from the germline V gene are SGHTA and FQGNSA. Here the CDR3 DNA reads TGTGCCAGCAGCACCCGGACTAGCGGGGAGACCCAGTACTTC. Translating it yields CASSTRTSGETQYF.

This chain uses TRBV27 with TRBJ2-7; 8 bases line up with TRBD1. The CDR3 is 12 residues long. Unmatched junction bases numbered 3, after V lost 8 bases and J lost 3 bases. In germline, CDR1 is MNHEY, CDR2 SMNVEV (reference sequence). The CDR3 protein is CASGTGGYEQYF. CDR3 DNA: TGTGCCAGCGGAACAGGGGGCTACGAGCAGTACTTC.

The table lists this clone with a count of one. This chain joins TRBV19 and TRBJ1-5; 11 bases are a match to TRBD1. V was pared by 5 bases and J by 1 base, with 4 bases of the junction left unmatched. The CDR3 loop spans 16 amino acids. Germline lookup yields CDR1 LNHDA and CDR2 SQIVND (reference sequence). This CDR3 reads CASSLRDRGSNQPQHF. DNA for the CDR3: TGTGCCAGTAGTCTCCGGGACAGGGGGAGCAATCAGCCCCAGCATTTT. Variable domain in full (rest from reference TRBV19 and TRBJ1-5): DGGITQSPKYLFRKEGQNVTLSCEQNLNHDAMYWYRQDPGQGLRLIYYSQIVNDFQKGDIAEGYSVSREKKESFPLTVTSAQKNPTAFYLCASSLRDRGSNQPQHFGDGTRLSIL.

J is TRBJ2-3 and V is TRBV7-6, with 7 bases aligning to TRBD2. In germline, CDR1 is SGHVS, CDR2 FNYEAQ. V lost 1 base to trimming and J lost 1 base; unmatched junction nucleotides: 5. The CDR3 length is 16 residues. The CDR3 sequence: CASSLERAGGTDTQYF. CDR3 nucleotide sequence: TGTGCCAGCAGCTTAGAGAGGGCGGGGGGCACAGATACGCAGTATTTT.

V usage is TRBV4-1 and J usage is TRBJ2-1; a possible D gene is TRBD2 (5 bases). CDR1 MGHRA and CDR2 YSYEKL come from the germline V gene. With 5 bases removed from V and 4 bases from J, the gap between germline ends came to 18 bases. The CDR3 loop spans 16 amino acids. As DNA, the CDR3 is TGCGCCAGCAGCGCTTTATCTGGCGAGGGTTACAATGAGCAGTTCTTC. Translated: CASSALSGEGYNEQFF.

The V call is TRBV5-1, the J call TRBJ2-1; D perhaps matches TRBD1 (6 bases). Germline loops: CDR1 SGHRS, CDR2 YFSETQ. The CDR3 is 18 amino acids. Trimming left V 0 bases short and J 5 bases short, with 21 bases between. The CDR3: CASSLAHRVSLWDNEQFF. CDR3 bases: TGCGCCAGCAGCTTGGCCCACAGGGTCTCCCTTTGGGACAATGAGCAGTTCTTC.

The chain employs TRBV9 and TRBJ2-7; TRBD2 is a possible D gene (5 bases). Germline V gene lookup returns CDR1 SGDLS and CDR2 YYNGEE. V gave up 0 bases and J gave up 3 bases, with 10 bases separating them. The CDR3 has 14 amino acids. The DNA of the CDR3 is TGTGCCAGCAGCGTAGAGGGAAGCGGCTACGAGCAGTACTTC. Its protein is CASSVEGSGYEQYF.

Only one count was recorded for this clone. This sequence joins TRBV5-4 and TRBJ2-7, with a weak D call TRBD1 (5 bases). The CDR3 length is 14 residues. V was pared by 0 bases and J by 2 bases, with 9 bases between. Germline V CDR1 and CDR2: SGHNT, YYREEE (reference sequence). The CDR3 protein is CASSLEGYPYEQYF. The CDR3 bases are TGTGCCAGCAGCTTGGAGGGGTACCCCTACGAGCAGTACTTC.

The J gene is TRBJ1-2, the V gene TRBV6-5, with 10 bases identical to TRBD1. With 6 bases clipped from V and 6 bases from J, the junction kept 4 bases outside the gene matches. CDR3 length equals 13 residues. Germline assignment: CDR1 MNHEY and CDR2 SVGAGI. The chain's CDR3 is CASSPGTGDGYTF. The CDR3, as DNA: TGTGCCAGCAGCCCTGGGACAGGGGATGGCTACACCTTC.

This clone was detected once. V gene TRBV9 combines with J gene TRBJ1-2, with D possibly matching TRBD1 (5 bases). CDR3 size: 16 residues. V lost 0 bases and J lost 5, with 17 bases in between. Germline values: CDR1 SGDLS, CDR2 YYNGEE. CDR3 loop: CASSVGGDPWQYGYTF. The CDR3 nucleotides read TGTGCCAGCAGCGTAGGCGGGGACCCCTGGCAGTATGGCTACACCTTC.

V gene TRBV6-8 combines with J gene TRBJ1-6, with a weak D call TRBD1 (5 bases). In germline, CDR1 is MNHGY, CDR2 SAAAGT. The CDR3 sequence is 16 residues long. The V gene lost 6 bases and the J gene lost 0 bases, with 12 bases spanning the gap. The CDR3 loop reads CASSARGVSYNSPLHF. CDR3 DNA: TGTGCCAGCAGCGCCCGGGGGGTCTCCTATAATTCACCCCTCCACTTT.

The rearrangement uses TRBV4-2 and TRBJ1-2; no reliable D call. The CDR3 contains 14 residues. Looked up from germline, CDR1 is LGHNA and CDR2 is YNFKEQ. V was shortened by 1 base and J by 3 bases, with 9 bases between the two germline ends. CDR3 DNA sequence: TGTGCCAGCAGCCAAGTTGGAACAGACTATGGCTACACCTTC. The encoded protein is CASSQVGTDYGYTF.

This clone was recorded once. The chain is built from TRBV12-5 and TRBJ1-1; D gene unclear. The CDR3 spans 15 residues. Germline loops: CDR1 LGHNT, CDR2 FRNRAP. The V end was cut by 4 bases, the J end by 1 base, with 13 bases between. Here the CDR3 reads CASGSPTRENTEAFF. The CDR3 DNA reads TGTGCTAGTGGTTCCCCCACCCGGGAGAACACTGAAGCTTTCTTT.